This is a list of T cell receptor beta chains from one sample in a study of OX40 agonist ivuxolimab in advanced cancers. Clones were read by immunoSEQ multiplex PCR, and TCRdb kept only the in-frame ones, dropping some. Among tens of thousands of clones listed, approximately 90% were seen once. The material sequenced was CD4+ or CD8+ T cells sorted from blood, taken in a trial of the OX40 agonist ivuxolimab. The receptors come from an adult with an advanced solid tumor such as melanoma, head and neck, liver or kidney cancer. Both conserved end residues are part of each CDR3. Fields, in order: clone size, J gene, D gene, V gene, CDR3 DNA, CDR3 protein. D genes are given only for firm matches. Clone size, where shown, is once, few, many, or a class for clones that have expanded.

-	TRBJ1-2	-	TRBV7-9	TGTGCCAGCAGCTTATTGGACGGCGGATTTGGCTACACCTTC	CASSLLDGGFGYTF
once	TRBJ2-1	TRBD2	TRBV10-3	TGTGCCACCTTGGGGGCTAGCGGGAGTATGGCTGAGCAGTTCTTC	CATLGASGSMAEQFF
-	TRBJ2-7	TRBD1	TRBV18	TGTGCCAGCTCACCACCAAGGGGGCAGACCCTCACCTACGAGCAGTACTTC	CASSPPRGQTLTYEQYF
-	TRBJ1-5	TRBD1	TRBV7-9	TGTGCCAGCAGCCTAGACGCGGGACAGGGAAATCAGCCCCAGCATTTT	CASSLDAGQGNQPQHF
-	TRBJ2-1	TRBD2	TRBV7-9	TGTGCCAGCAGCCCCACGGGGGGGGGAAGGCGTGAGCAGTTCTTC	CASSPTGGGRREQFF
-	TRBJ1-1	-	TRBV5-1	TGCGCCAGCAGCTTTTGGGTGGCGAACACTGAAGCTTTCTTT	CASSFWVANTEAFF
-	TRBJ1-5	TRBD1	TRBV7-8	TGTGCCAGCAGCCCGGGGACAGGGGTGGCTCAGCCCCAGCATTTT	CASSPGTGVAQPQHF
-	TRBJ1-2	-	TRBV28	TGTGCCAGCAGTTTAAGCCAGGATTATGGCTACACCTTC	CASSLSQDYGYTF
-	TRBJ2-3	TRBD2	TRBV28	TGTGCCAGCAGTCCGATACTAGCGGGGGTGGTAGATACGCAGTATTTT	CASSPILAGVVDTQYF
-	TRBJ2-2	-	TRBV7-3	TGTGCCAGCAGCTTAGGACTATCCGGGGAGCTGTTTTTT	CASSLGLSGELFF
once	TRBJ1-4	TRBD1	TRBV28	TGTGCCAGCAGATCCACAGGGGAGGGGAGTGAAAAACTGTTTTTT	CASRSTGEGSEKLFF
-	TRBJ2-2	TRBD1	TRBV18	TGTGCCAGCTCACCACCGCGGGACAGGGGGACCGGGGAGCTGTTTTTT	CASSPPRDRGTGELFF
-	TRBJ2-1	-	TRBV7-9	TGTGCCAGCAGCTTAGGGGGCGTCGTCTCCTACAATGAGCAGTTCTTC	CASSLGGVVSYNEQFF
-	TRBJ1-5	-	TRBV2	TGTGCCAGCAGTGAAGGATGGACACTTAATCAGCCCCAGCATTTT	CASSEGWTLNQPQHF
-	TRBJ2-1	TRBD2	TRBV29-1	TGCAGCGTTGTGGTGACTAGCGGGCGGTCTGAGCAGTTCTTC	CSVVVTSGRSEQFF
few	TRBJ2-5	-	TRBV2	TGTGCCAGCAGTGGGCTTGGGGGGGCTGGAGAGACCCAGTACTTC	CASSGLGGAGETQYF
few	TRBJ1-5	-	TRBV6-1	TGTGCCAGCACCGACCCGGGGAGAGGCAATCAGCCCCAGCATTTT	CASTDPGRGNQPQHF
-	TRBJ2-7	-	TRBV6-5	TGTGCCAGCAAGGATAACTACGAGCAGTACTTC	CASKDNYEQYF
-	TRBJ2-1	-	TRBV2	TGTGCCAGCAGGAATCAAGGTTTGAGCTCCTACAATGAGCAGTTCTTC	CASRNQGLSSYNEQFF
-	TRBJ2-1	-	TRBV2	TGTGCCAGCAGTGACGGAATAGGGAGGCAGTTCTTC	CASSDGIGRQFF
-	TRBJ2-4	TRBD1	TRBV15	TGTGCCACCAGCAGAGTCCGACAGGGCATTCAGTACTTC	CATSRVRQGIQYF
-	TRBJ2-7	-	TRBV7-9	TGTGCCAGCAGCGTCTATGGCGGTGGGTCCTACGAGCAGTACTTC	CASSVYGGGSYEQYF
-	TRBJ1-1	TRBD1	TRBV28	TGTGCCAGCAGTAGACAGGGCGTAGTGAACACTGAAGCTTTCTTT	CASSRQGVVNTEAFF
-	TRBJ1-1	-	TRBV11-3	TGTGCCAGCAGCGCTCGGGGGGGTACGACTGAAGCTTTCTTT	CASSARGGTTEAFF
-	TRBJ2-2	-	TRBV5-4	TGTGCCAGCAGCTTGGGCAGGGCGAACACCGGGGAGCTGTTTTTT	CASSLGRANTGELFF
-	TRBJ2-5	-	TRBV29-1	TGCAGCGTTGGCGTAACGGGCGGGGGCAGACAAGAGACCCAGTACTTC	CSVGVTGGGRQETQYF
few	TRBJ2-5	TRBD2	TRBV5-1	TGCGCCAGCAGCTTGGGCCCTAGCGGTGAGACCCAGTACTTC	CASSLGPSGETQYF
-	TRBJ2-3	TRBD1	TRBV5-1	TGCGCCAGCAGCATGGGGACAGGGGGAGATACGCAGTATTTT	CASSMGTGGDTQYF
-	TRBJ1-2	-	TRBV5-5	TGTGCCAGCAGCTTGGGACGGGGGCTTGGCTACACCTTC	CASSLGRGLGYTF
-	TRBJ2-3	-	TRBV6-5	TGTGCCAGCAGGGGCGGGGCAGATACGCAGTATTTT	CASRGGADTQYF
-	TRBJ1-5	TRBD1	TRBV19	TGTGCCAGTAGTACCTTCGGGACAGCTGGACGTCAGCCCCAGCATTTT	CASSTFGTAGRQPQHF
-	TRBJ2-7	-	TRBV30	TGTGCCTGGAGTGGAGGGTTTTCACGCGAGCAGTACTTC	CAWSGGFSREQYF
-	TRBJ2-5	-	TRBV30	TGTGCCTGGAAGGTTGTAGCCGGGACCCAGTACTTC	CAWKVVAGTQYF
-	TRBJ2-7	TRBD1	TRBV2	TGTGCCAGCAGTCCGGGACAGGCGTTCTCCTACGAGCAGTACTTC	CASSPGQAFSYEQYF
few	TRBJ2-3	-	TRBV12-5	TGTGCTAGTGGTCGGTCCAATCCCACAGATACGCAGTATTTT	CASGRSNPTDTQYF
once	TRBJ2-2	-	TRBV2	TGTGCCAGCAGTGGGCAGATGGGCGGGGAGCTGTTTTTT	CASSGQMGGELFF
-	TRBJ2-1	-	TRBV9	TGTGCCAGCAGCGCAGGGGCAGGGCAAGACAATGAGCAGTTCTTC	CASSAGAGQDNEQFF
-	TRBJ2-2	-	TRBV4-1	TGCGCCAGCAGGGGATACAGGTTTGGGGCCGGGGAGCTGTTTTTT	CASRGYRFGAGELFF
once	TRBJ2-3	TRBD2	TRBV30	TGTGCCTGGAAATTGAGCGGGGCCACAGATACGCAGTATTTT	CAWKLSGATDTQYF
-	TRBJ1-1	-	TRBV4-1	TGCGCCAGCAGCCAAGGGGGGGGCGGGGGACCCACTGAAGCTTTCTTT	CASSQGGGGGPTEAFF
-	TRBJ2-5	-	TRBV6-1	TGTGCCAGCAGTGAAGCTCTCCAACTAGGGGGGGCAGGAGAGACCCAGTACTTC	CASSEALQLGGAGETQYF
-	TRBJ1-4	-	TRBV6-5	TGTGCCAGCAGAAAAGATGGGTCTCCTCCTGAAAAACTGTTTTTT	CASRKDGSPPEKLFF
-	TRBJ2-6	TRBD1	TRBV15	TGTGCCACCAGGAGGACAGGGGGCTTCTCTGGGGCCAACGTCCTGACTTTC	CATRRTGGFSGANVLTF
-	TRBJ1-4	-	TRBV15	TGTGCCACCAGCAGAGAGGGACTTCCTAATGAAAAACTGTTTTTT	CATSREGLPNEKLFF
-	TRBJ1-1	TRBD1	TRBV6-5	TGTGCCAGCAGCCGGACAGGGAGTAAAGCTTTCTTT	CASSRTGSKAFF
once	TRBJ1-5	TRBD1	TRBV6-5	TGTGCCAGCAGGGACGGGACAGGCGCCAATCAGCCCCAGCATTTT	CASRDGTGANQPQHF
-	TRBJ2-3	-	TRBV7-3	TGTGCCAGCAGCCGCGTGGGGGAGTGGAGTACGCAGTATTTT	CASSRVGEWSTQYF
-	TRBJ1-1	TRBD1	TRBV2	TGTGCCAGCAGTCCTATACAGGGGGCGAGAACTGAAGCTTTCTTT	CASSPIQGARTEAFF
-	TRBJ2-1	-	TRBV18	TGTGCCAGCTCACTCCGGGACGACCACAATGAGCAGTTCTTC	CASSLRDDHNEQFF
-	TRBJ2-5	TRBD2	TRBV28	TGTGCCAGCGCGACGGGGGGAGGGCAAGAGACCCAGTACTTC	CASATGGGQETQYF
-	TRBJ1-2	-	TRBV4-1	TGCGCCAGCAGCCAAGATTCCGGGCCTCGGCGGGCCTATGGCTACACCTTC	CASSQDSGPRRAYGYTF
few	TRBJ1-1	-	TRBV5-1	TGCGCCAGCAGCTTGGGACAGGTGAACACTGAAGCTTTCTTT	CASSLGQVNTEAFF
once	TRBJ2-3	TRBD1	TRBV2	TGTGCCAGCAGGGACAGGGGGGAGACGCAGTATTTT	CASRDRGETQYF
once	TRBJ1-1	-	TRBV5-4	TGTGCCAGCAGCTTTAAGGTTTCAGGGGCCCTTGAAGCTTTCTTT	CASSFKVSGALEAFF
-	TRBJ2-5	TRBD2	TRBV5-1	TGCGCCAGCAGCCAGGGACTAGCGGGGGCTACCCAAGAGACCCAGTACTTC	CASSQGLAGATQETQYF
once	TRBJ2-2	-	TRBV29-1	TGCAGCGTGGTTCCGAACACCGGGGAGCTGTTTTTT	CSVVPNTGELFF
-	TRBJ1-5	TRBD1	TRBV4-1	TGCGCCAGCAGCCAAGGTGTGGACAGGGGGAATCAGCCCCAGCATTTT	CASSQGVDRGNQPQHF